The 14 T cell receptor beta chains below come from one sample, sequenced in a study of shared clonotypes between healthy human individuals. Measured with immunoSEQ multiplex PCR; TCRdb has only the in-frame clones, and not every one. Of around 2.5 million clones listed, approximately 93% are singletons. The sequencing sample was made of naive CD4+ T cells from PBMCs. Sample subset: CD45RA+ positively selected. These receptors were collected from a man aged 18 to 30 in good health. Some clones in this sample may be carry-over from other donors' samples.

On this clone: Other DNA variants within this sample encode the same CDR3. CDR3 nucleotide sequence: TGCGCCAGCAGCTCCGGAGGTTCCTCCTACGAGCAGTACTTC. Translating gives CASSSGGSSYEQYF. The chain is built from TRBV5-1 and TRBJ2-7; possibly TRBD2 for D (5 bases). Germline V gives CDR1 SGHRS, CDR2 YFSETQ. The V end was cut by 3 bases, the J end by 0 bases, with 10 bases between. This CDR3 has 14 residues.

J is TRBJ2-1 and V is TRBV7-2; D not resolved. The V gene's germline CDR1 is SGHTA and CDR2 FQGNSA. Trimming cost V 0 bases and J 7 bases, with 7 bases left between them. The CDR3 spans 13 residues. The CDR3 region has the DNA TGTGCCAGCAGCTTAGCACGGCGTAATGAGCAGTTCTTC. Protein: CASSLARRNEQFF.

The V call is TRBV19, the J call TRBJ2-1; TRBD2 matches at 11 bases. The CDR3 extends over 17 amino acids. Germline V gives CDR1 LNHDA, CDR2 SQIVND (reference sequence). V gave up 2 bases and J gave up 6 bases; unmatched junction bases: 9. CDR3 coding DNA: TGTGCCAGTAGTATATGGGAACTAGCGGGAGTTGGCAATGAGCAGTTCTTC. Amino acid sequence: CASSIWELAGVGNEQFF.

The rearrangement links TRBV5-1 to TRBJ2-2; TRBD2 matches 13 bases. The CDR3 is 17 amino acids. The J segment lost 4 bases and the V segment lost 6 bases, leaving 9 bases of the junction unmatched. The germline gives CDR1 SGHRS, CDR2 YFSETQ. CDR3 bases: TGCGCCAGCACGACCGGACTAGCGGGAGTGGCCACCGGGGAGCTGTTTTTT. This codes for CASTTGLAGVATGELFF.

This clone was seen once. The rearrangement links TRBV5-6 to TRBJ2-5, with 10 bases identical to TRBD2. V lost 4 bases, J lost 4 bases, and 7 bases stayed unmatched. Germline values: CDR1 SGHDT, CDR2 YYEEEE. This CDR3 spans 15 amino acids. CDR3 in amino acids: CASSLTVAGGETQYF. CDR3 nucleotide sequence: TGTGCCAGCAGCCTGACTGTAGCGGGAGGAGAGACCCAGTACTTC.

The chain has TRBV27 and TRBJ2-3; unclear D gene. The CDR3 runs to 14 residues. Germline V lookup: CDR1 MNHEY, CDR2 SMNVEV (reference sequence). Trimming stripped 3 bases from V and 6 bases from J, with 13 bases between. The CDR3 region is CASSFDLLSDTQYF. CDR3 nucleotide sequence: TGTGCCAGCAGTTTTGACCTCCTTTCGGATACGCAGTATTTT.

This chain uses TRBV5-1 with TRBJ1-1; D gene unclear. The CDR3 contains 15 residues. Trimming removed 0 bases from V and 5 bases from J, with 14 bases in between. CDR1 is SGHRS, CDR2 YFSETQ, per germline. The CDR3 bases are TGCGCCAGCAGCTTGGTGATAGGGTCCGGGACTGAAGCTTTCTTT. Its translation is CASSLVIGSGTEAFF.

In nucleotides, the CDR3 is TGTGCCAGCAGCTTGCAGGGACAGGGGGTGGCCGAGCAGTACTTC. This codes for CASSLQGQGVAEQYF. The rearrangement links TRBV5-4 to TRBJ2-7; 11 bases fit TRBD1. J gave up 6 bases and V 1 base, and 6 bases lay outside the gene matches. The CDR3 covers 15 residues. From germline, CDR1 is SGHNT and CDR2 YYREEE (reference sequence).

The rearrangement uses TRBV28 and TRBJ2-3, with 7 bases matching TRBD1. The ends lost 6 bases at V and 2 bases at J; junction bases unmatched: 11. The germline V gene has CDR1 MDHEN and CDR2 SYDVKM. The CDR3 spans 16 residues. In nucleotides, the CDR3 is TGTGCCAGCAGCACTTTTTGGACAGGCTTCACAGATACGCAGTATTTT. Translated: CASSTFWTGFTDTQYF.

The genes are TRBV29-1 and TRBJ1-1; TRBD1 agrees at 7 bases. This CDR3 region has 13 residues. V gave up 7 bases and J gave up 0 bases; unmatched junction bases: 5. CDR1 SQVTM and CDR2 ANQGSEA come from the germline V gene. The CDR3 coding sequence is TGCAGCGCCTCGACAGGGATGAACACTGAAGCTTTCTTT. Its translation: CSASTGMNTEAFF. Filled out from reference TRBV29-1 and TRBJ1-1, the complete variable domain reads SAVISQKPSRDICQRGTSLTIQCQVDSQVTMMFWYRQQPGQSLTLIATANQGSEATYESGFVIDKFPISRPNLTFSTLTVSNMSPEDSSIYLCSASTGMNTEAFFGQGTRLTVV.

The chain combines TRBV6-1 with TRBJ1-3, with D perhaps matching TRBD1 (6 bases). The ends were cut back, 3 bases at V and 3 bases at J, with 9 bases in the middle. The germline V gene encodes CDR1 MNHNS and CDR2 SASEGT. The CDR3 spans 14 residues. CDR3 amino acids: CASSDTGFGNTIYF. DNA for the CDR3: TGTGCCAGCAGTGACACAGGGTTTGGAAACACCATATATTTT.

The chain is built from TRBV7-3 and TRBJ2-1; 10 bases are a match to TRBD2. Germline-derived CDR1 and CDR2 are SGHTA and FQGTGA. CDR3 size: 15 residues. Trimming at V came to 3 bases and at J to 5 bases, leaving 4 bases not matched to a gene. The CDR3 region has the DNA TGTGCCAGCAGCTTCACTAGCGGGAAAAACAATGAGCAGTTCTTC. This gives the protein CASSFTSGKNNEQFF. Variable domain in full (rest from reference TRBV7-3 and TRBJ2-1): GAGVSQTPSNKVTEKGKYVELRCDPISGHTALYWYRQSLGQGPEFLIYFQGTGAADDSGLPNDRFFAVRPEGSVSTLKIQRTERGDSAVYLCASSFTSGKNNEQFFGPGTRLTVL.

The chain carries TRBV6-6 and TRBJ1-2; D gene unclear. CDR3 size: 16 residues. Germline CDR1 is MNHNY and CDR2 is SVGAGI (reference sequence). The V gene lost 0 bases and the J gene lost 7 bases, with 18 bases spanning the gap. CDR3 residues: CASSYSPTEPVLGYTF. In DNA form, the CDR3 reads TGTGCCAGCAGTTACTCCCCGACTGAGCCTGTTCTTGGCTACACCTTC.

Concerning this clone: Other nucleotide sequences in the sample specify the same CDR3. The chain links TRBV9 to TRBJ2-1; D call uncertain. The V end lost 0 bases, the J end lost 1 base, and 8 bases lay between the germline ends. The CDR3 totals 15 residues. Germline lookup yields CDR1 SGDLS and CDR2 YYNGEE. The CDR3, as DNA: TGTGCCAGCAGCGTAGACCTCCGGTCCTACAATGAGCAGTTCTTC. It is translated as CASSVDLRSYNEQFF.